The rows below give T cell receptor beta chains drawn from one sample of a study of blood T cell repertoires in COVID-19. TCRdb's table, derived via immunoSEQ multiplex PCR, lists solely in-frame clones and lacks some. The data show about 140,000 clones, with around 80% seen just once and approximately 3.5% held by the top ten. Sequencing was performed on peripheral blood. Every receptor here comes from a man aged 65-85 years who had recovered from COVID-19. CDR3s include the opening cysteine and the closing phenylalanine or tryptophan. The D gene is left open where the match is weak. The listing skips clone size in some rows; elsewhere it reads once, few, many or a size class.

-	TRBV7-9	-	TRBJ1-1	CASSPREHMNTEAFF	TGTGCCAGCAGCCCCCGGGAGCACATGAACACTGAAGCTTTCTTT
-	TRBV6-5	TRBD1	TRBJ1-2	CASSYEHRGNYGYTF	TGTGCCAGCAGTTATGAGCACAGGGGAAACTATGGCTACACCTTC
-	TRBV29-1	TRBD1	TRBJ2-7	CSVPGQGLHEQYF	TGCAGCGTACCGGGACAGGGACTACACGAGCAGTACTTC
-	TRBV4-1	TRBD1	TRBJ2-7	CASSQGGGQGYEQYF	TGCGCCAGCAGCCAAGGAGGGGGACAGGGGTACGAGCAGTACTTC
-	TRBV6-1	-	TRBJ1-2	CASREGQSYGYTF	TGTGCCAGCAGGGAAGGACAGAGCTATGGCTACACCTTC
-	TRBV3-1/TRBV3-2	-	TRBJ1-6	CASSQVQENSPLHF	TGTGCCAGCAGCCAAGTACAGGAAAATTCACCCCTCCACTTT
many	TRBV25-1	TRBD1	TRBJ1-1	CASSGYRGPEAFF	TGTGCCAGCAGTGGATACAGGGGTCCTGAAGCTTTCTTT
-	TRBV5-1	-	TRBJ2-2	CASSWGSGNGELFF	TGCGCCAGCAGCTGGGGATCAGGGAACGGGGAGCTGTTTTTT
few	TRBV11-3	TRBD2	TRBJ2-2	CARQRGGTNTGELFF	TGTGCCAGGCAGCGGGGGGGAACGAACACCGGGGAGCTGTTTTTT
-	TRBV28	TRBD1	TRBJ2-7	CASSGTGLREQYF	TGTGCCAGCAGTGGGACAGGGCTGAGGGAGCAGTACTTC
-	TRBV5-1	-	TRBJ2-3	CASSLQAGLADTQYF	TGCGCCAGCAGCTTGCAGGCGGGGCTTGCAGATACGCAGTATTTT
-	TRBV6-5	TRBD2	TRBJ2-1	CASSYSAGGLNEQFF	TGTGCCAGCAGTTACTCTGCGGGAGGCTTGAATGAGCAGTTCTTC
-	TRBV29-1	TRBD1	TRBJ1-2	CSVPTGTVFNYGYTF	TGCAGCGTGCCAACCGGGACAGTATTTAACTATGGCTACACCTTC
-	TRBV6-5	TRBD2	TRBJ2-1	CASRILAGGHNEQFF	TGTGCCAGCAGGATACTAGCGGGAGGTCACAATGAGCAGTTCTTC
-	TRBV5-1	TRBD1	TRBJ1-4	CASSLGQGREKLFF	TGCGCCAGCAGCCTAGGACAGGGCCGCGAAAAACTGTTTTTT
-	TRBV3-1/TRBV3-2	-	TRBJ2-1	CASSQFTEGEQFF	TGTGCCAGCAGCCAGTTCACGGAGGGCGAGCAGTTCTTC
once	TRBV30	-	TRBJ1-2	CAWHKGTGNYGYTF	TGTGCCTGGCATAAAGGAACAGGGAACTATGGCTACACCTTC
-	TRBV29-1	TRBD2	TRBJ2-1	CSVEIAGDNEQFF	TGCAGCGTTGAGATAGCGGGAGACAATGAGCAGTTCTTC
-	TRBV4-3	-	TRBJ2-7	CASSQINRDEQYF	TGCGCCAGCAGCCAAATTAACAGGGACGAGCAGTACTTC
-	TRBV24-1	TRBD1	TRBJ2-3	CATSRGTGHTDTQYF	TGTGCCACCAGTCGGGGGACAGGGCACACAGATACGCAGTATTTT
-	TRBV7-9	-	TRBJ1-2	CASSLGMVASGYTF	TGTGCCAGCAGCTTAGGAATGGTGGCATCGGGCTACACCTTC
-	TRBV19	-	TRBJ2-1	CASSQEEGGLNEQFF	TGTGCCAGTAGTCAGGAGGAAGGGGGTCTCAATGAGCAGTTCTTC
many	TRBV2	TRBD2	TRBJ2-1	CARQIAGRYNEQFF	TGTGCCAGGCAAATAGCGGGAAGGTACAATGAGCAGTTCTTC
-	TRBV7-9	TRBD2	TRBJ2-1	CASSYRLAGLDNEQFF	TGTGCCAGCAGCTACCGACTAGCGGGACTCGACAATGAGCAGTTCTTC
-	TRBV30	TRBD2	TRBJ2-3	CAWSFLAGTDTQYF	TGTGCCTGGAGTTTTTTAGCGGGGACAGATACGCAGTATTTT
-	TRBV18	-	TRBJ1-1	CASSPREIDTEAFF	TGTGCCAGCTCACCACGGGAGATCGACACTGAAGCTTTCTTT
-	TRBV5-6	TRBD1	TRBJ2-3	CASSFHRGGEYF	TGTGCCAGCAGCTTCCACAGGGGTGGGGAGTATTTT
-	TRBV5-5	-	TRBJ1-4	CASSPPGQLNEKLFF	TGTGCCAGCAGCCCTCCGGGACAACTCAATGAAAAACTGTTTTTT
-	TRBV6-5	-	TRBJ2-2	CASSSGTSNTGELFF	TGTGCCAGCAGTTCCGGGACATCGAACACCGGGGAGCTGTTTTTT
-	TRBV3-1/TRBV3-2	TRBD2	TRBJ2-5	CASSQGLAGSSVGETQYF	TGTGCCAGCAGCCAAGGGCTAGCGGGCTCATCCGTCGGAGAGACCCAGTACTTC
-	TRBV5-1	-	TRBJ2-1	CASSLELSQYNEQFF	TGCGCCAGCAGCTTGGAGCTCTCTCAATACAATGAGCAGTTCTTC
-	TRBV10-1	-	TRBJ2-5	CASGRGGETQYF	TGCGCCAGCGGTCGGGGTGGGGAGACCCAGTACTTC
-	TRBV2	-	TRBJ2-7	CASSDGQGGHEQYF	TGTGCCAGCAGTGACGGGCAGGGGGGTCACGAGCAGTACTTC
-	TRBV28	-	TRBJ2-5	CASRHMLPEDTLGTQYF	TGTGCCAGCAGACACATGCTACCAGAAGACACCTTGGGGACCCAGTACTTC
-	TRBV6-1	TRBD1	TRBJ1-6	CASSEKGQSSYNSPLHF	TGTGCCAGCAGTGAAAAGGGACAGAGCTCCTATAATTCACCCCTCCACTTT
-	TRBV5-1	TRBD1	TRBJ2-3	CASSLATGEDTQYF	TGCGCCAGCAGCTTGGCCACAGGGGAAGATACGCAGTATTTT
-	TRBV27	TRBD1	TRBJ1-2	CASSLNRGPYYGYTF	TGTGCCAGCAGTTTGAACAGGGGACCCTACTATGGCTACACCTTC
-	TRBV5-1	TRBD2	TRBJ2-7	CASSLGGTSGRGYEQYF	TGCGCCAGCAGCTTGGGCGGGACTAGCGGGAGAGGTTACGAGCAGTACTTC
many	TRBV7-9	TRBD1	TRBJ2-7	CASSSYRDRGYEQYF	TGTGCCAGCAGCTCCTACCGGGACAGGGGCTACGAGCAGTACTTC
-	TRBV6-6	TRBD2	TRBJ2-5	CASMYVAGLQETQYF	TGTGCCAGCATGTATGTAGCGGGCCTACAAGAGACCCAGTACTTC
-	TRBV27	-	TRBJ2-1	CASTLAGTGEGEQFF	TGTGCCAGCACCTTAGCAGGGACTGGGGAAGGTGAGCAGTTCTTC
once	TRBV27	TRBD2	TRBJ2-7	CASSFIPYSGRLDEQYF	TGTGCCAGCAGTTTTATCCCCTATAGCGGGAGGCTCGACGAGCAGTACTTC